The 31 T cell receptor beta chains reported below all come from one sample, sequenced in a study of blood T cells in healthy people across ages (dated by TCRdb to the mid-2010s). The receptor library was made with 5' RACE. Reads for this sample came from an Illumina HiSeq 2500. The second PCR ran for about 6 to 11 cycles and used a J-beta primer mix along with a sample-barcoded 5' primer. TCRdb applied fastp at Q25 and MiXCR to the public reads, then kept only in-frame beta chains. All rows with the same CDR3 protein become a single entry with the most common DNA and genes. For this sample there are just under 900,000 distinct CDR3 sequences; roughly 26% appear just once. The ten largest clones represent 17% of the sample. Sequencing was carried out using blood. Receptor source: a woman older than 75 in good health.

This clonotype was counted ten times or more. This chain uses TRBV7-2 with TRBJ1-2, with 9 bases matching TRBD1. CDR3 length: 12 residues. Germline V gene sequence: CDR1 SGHTA, CDR2 FQGNSA. V lost 6 bases and J lost 6; bases outside the gene matches: 2. CDR3 in DNA: TGTGCCAGCAGTCGACAGGGGGATGGCTACACCTTC. Its protein product is CASSRQGDGYTF. Full variable domain (rest looked up from reference TRBV7-2 and TRBJ1-2): GAGVSQSPSNKVTEKGKDVELRCDPISGHTALYWYRQSLGQGLEFLIYFQGNSAPDKSGLPSDRFSAERTGGSVSTLTIQRTQQEDSAVYLCASSRQGDGYTFGSGTRLTVV.

This rearrangement joins TRBV5-8 to TRBJ1-1; D may be TRBD1 (5 bases). CDR3 length: 15 residues. Trimming removed 5 bases from V and 0 bases from J, with 14 bases in between. The germline V gene encodes CDR1 SGHTS and CDR2 YDEGEE. CDR3 sequence (DNA): TGTGCCAGCAGTTGGGGCGACAGACTGAACACTGAAGCTTTCTTT. It translates to CASSWGDRLNTEAFF. The full variable domain, completed using reference TRBV5-8 and TRBJ1-1, is EAGVTQSPTHLIKTRGQQATLRCSPISGHTSVYWYQQALGLGLQFLLWYDEGEERNRGNFPPRFSGRQFPNYSSELNVNALELEDSALYLCASSWGDRLNTEAFFGQGTRLTVV.

As regards this clonotype: Being one base from a much bigger clone, this may be a read error. The chain links TRBV20-1 to TRBJ2-5; a weak D match, TRBD2 (6 bases). Germline V gene sequence: CDR1 DFQATT, CDR2 SNEGSKA (reference sequence). This CDR3 contains 14 residues. V lost 0 bases and J lost 2, with 10 bases in between. The CDR3 sequence: CSAREGGRQETQYF. The CDR3 DNA sequence: TGCAGTGCTAGAGAGGGAGGCAGGCAAGAGACCCAGTACTTC.

This clonotype was counted a few times. A much larger clone differs from this one at a single base, so this may be a read error. This rearrangement joins TRBV3-1 to TRBJ2-7; D is uncertain. The DNA end lines up better with TRBJ2-5; the J call may be wrong. CDR3 length equals 13 residues. The germline CDR1 and CDR2 sequences are LGHDT and YNNKEL (reference sequence). The CDR3 coding sequence is TGTGCCGGCAGCCAACGGTCCGCCGAGACCCAGTACTTC. Translating it yields CAGSQRSAETQYF.

Of note for this clonotype: Being one base from a much bigger clone, this may be a read error. The chain links TRBV18 to TRBJ2-4; TRBD1 matches at 7 bases. The CDR3 loop spans 15 amino acids. The junction had 12 bases not matched to a gene; V was cut back by 0 bases and J by 13 bases. Germline V gene data show CDR1 as KGHSH and CDR2 as LQKENI. CDR3 nucleotides: TGTGCCAGCTCACCACCTTTGACAGGGCTCAATGAGCAGTACTTC. This codes for CASSPPLTGLNEQYF.

A note on this clonotype: The junction does not match germline at one end; this may be a read error. This chain links TRBV7-2 with TRBJ2-1, with D tentatively TRBD2 (5 bases). In germline, CDR1 is SGHTA, CDR2 FQGNSA. This CDR3 has 15 residues. For the CDR3, the DNA is TGCGCCAGCAGCTTTGAGGGCTACTCCTACAATGAGCGGTTCTTC. Translated: CASSFEGYSYNERFF.

Details on this clonotype: A read error may explain this, as a much larger clone is one base away. This sequence joins TRBV4-1 and TRBJ2-7; D call uncertain. Germline values: CDR1 MGHRA, CDR2 YSYEKL. The CDR3 totals 15 residues. The V end was cut by 7 bases, the J end by 10 bases, with 26 bases between. This CDR3 is CASNQTQVDGFAQYF. DNA of the CDR3: TGCGCCAGCAACCAGACTCAGGTGGATGGGTTCGCCCAGTACTTC.

Remarks on this clonotype: This may be a read error, as it is one base from a much larger clone. The chain uses TRBV4-1 and TRBJ1-5; D remains ambiguous. CDR3 length: 13 residues. The germline CDR1 and CDR2 sequences are MGHRA and YSYEKL. In DNA form, the CDR3 reads TGCACCAGCAGCCAAGACGAGGGTCAGCCCCAGCATTTT. Its translation is CTSSQDEGQPQHF.

This clonotype was seen many times. The chain combines TRBV6-1 with TRBJ2-1, with D uncertain. Germline V lookup: CDR1 MNHNS, CDR2 SASEGT. The CDR3 loop spans 11 amino acids. Between the trimmed V and J ends, which lost 6 bases and 5 bases, there was a span of 5 bases. This chain's CDR3 is CASRLNNEQFF. CDR3 coding DNA: TGTGCCAGCAGGCTTAACAATGAGCAGTTCTTC.

The CDR3 protein is CASSQDPDHTDTQYF. The CDR3 region has the DNA TGTGCCAGCAGCCAAGATCCGGACCACACAGATACGCAGTATTTT. The chain combines TRBV3-1 with TRBJ2-3; D remains ambiguous. Germline V gives CDR1 LGHDT, CDR2 YNNKEL (reference sequence). The CDR3 extends over 15 amino acids. The V and J ends lost 0 bases and 2 bases respectively, with 9 bases between them.

Many counts were recorded for this clonotype. The gene calls are TRBV7-2 and TRBJ1-2, with D unresolved. The CDR3 covers 11 residues. CDR1 and CDR2 from the germline V gene are SGHTA and FQGNSA. The V end was cut by 5 bases, the J end by 8 bases, with 9 bases between. The CDR3 nucleotides are TGTGCCAGCAGCAACTCTAGGGGCTACACCTTC. Translation gives CASSNSRGYTF.

In its sample, this clonotype was seen many times. The chain carries TRBV9 and TRBJ2-3, with 9 bases aligning to TRBD2. The length of the CDR3 is 16 residues. CDR1 and CDR2 from the germline V gene are SGDLS and YYNGEE. The ends lost 2 bases at V and 6 bases at J; junction bases unmatched: 10. CDR3 sequence: CASSVSLAGSRDTQYF. The CDR3 nucleotides are TGTGCCAGCAGCGTTTCTCTAGCGGGGTCGAGGGATACGCAGTATTTT.

As for this clonotype: A single base separates this from a much larger clone, so it may be a read error. This chain connects TRBV20-1 to TRBJ1-6; TRBD1 matches at 10 bases. Germline values: CDR1 DFQATT, CDR2 SNEGSKA (reference sequence). This CDR3 spans 14 amino acids. The chain's CDR3 is CSAISGTGASPRHF. The CDR3 DNA is TGCAGTGCTATTAGTGGGACAGGGGCGTCACCCCGCCACTTT.

The chain joins TRBV27 to TRBJ1-5, with 7 bases fitting TRBD1. Germline CDR1 and CDR2: MNHEY and SMNVEV (reference sequence). J gave up 1 base and V 8 bases, and 8 bases lay outside the gene matches. This CDR3 spans 15 amino acids. The CDR3 sequence: CASRPGTESNQPQHF. For the CDR3, the DNA is TGTGCCAGCCGACCCGGGACAGAGAGCAATCAGCCCCAGCATTTT.

The rearrangement links TRBV19 to TRBJ2-1; 10 nucleotides line up with TRBD2. CDR3 size: 15 residues. CDR1 and CDR2 (germline): LNHDA, SQIVND (reference sequence). V lost 3 bases, J lost 7 bases, and 6 bases stayed unmatched. The CDR3 DNA reads as TGTGCCAGTAGTATGCGTAGCGGGGGGAGGAATGAGCAGTTCTTC. Its translation is CASSMRSGGRNEQFF.

There are a few counts of this clonotype. This chain links TRBV2 with TRBJ1-5; 9 bases map to TRBD1. From germline, CDR1 is SNHLY and CDR2 FYNNEI. The CDR3 length is 15 residues. The trim removed 8 bases at V and 6 bases at J, leaving 11 bases unmatched. Written as DNA, the CDR3 is TGTGCCAGCCTCCTAAGGACAGGGGCTGGTCAGCCCCAGCATTTT. Translated, it gives CASLLRTGAGQPQHF.

This clonotype was detected many times. The chain employs TRBV28 and TRBJ2-7; tentatively, D is TRBD2 (7 bases). Trimming took off 2 bases at V and 3 bases at J, with 14 bases between the two ends. The CDR3 is 15 amino acids. Germline V gene data show CDR1 as MDHEN and CDR2 as SYDVKM. In DNA form, the CDR3 reads TGTGCCAGCAGTTTAGCTGGGGAGGGGGGCTACGAGCAGTACTTC. Its translation is CASSLAGEGGYEQYF. The full variable domain, completed using reference TRBV28 and TRBJ2-7, is DVKVTQSSRYLVKRTGEKVFLECVQDMDHENMFWYRQDPGLGLRLIYFSYDVKMKEKGDIPEGYSVSREKKERFSLILESASTNQTSMYLCASSLAGEGGYEQYFGPGTRLTVT.

This chain connects TRBV9 to TRBJ2-2; 10 nucleotides line up with TRBD2. Germline CDR1 reads SGDLS; CDR2 reads YYNGEE. V dropped 4 bases and J dropped 7; count of bases not matched to a gene: 10. This CDR3 is built from 16 residues. The CDR3 coding sequence is TGTGCCAGCAGCAGTAGGCTAGCGGGGGCACGCGGGGAGCTGTTTTTT. This codes for CASSSRLAGARGELFF.

The CDR3 loop reads CASRARQGSTEAFF. For the CDR3, the DNA is TGTGCCAGCAGAGCCCGCCAGGGAAGCACTGAAGCTTTCTTT. The J gene is TRBJ1-1, the V gene TRBV6-2 or TRBV6-3, with a tentative D call TRBD1 (5 bases). Looked up from germline, CDR1 is MNHEY and CDR2 is SVGEGT. The CDR3 loop spans 14 amino acids. Trimming stripped 6 bases from V and 4 bases from J, with 15 bases between.

This rearrangement joins TRBV29-1 to TRBJ1-1; D remains ambiguous. Germline-derived CDR1 and CDR2 are SQVTM and ANQGSEA. This CDR3 is built from 11 residues. Trimming removed 4 bases at V and 7 bases at J, with 10 bases between. DNA for the CDR3: TGCAGCGTTGCCCGGGCTGGTGAAGCTTTCTTT. Translation gives CSVARAGEAFF.

This clonotype showed up many times. The genes are TRBV6-2 or TRBV6-3 and TRBJ2-7, with D possibly being TRBD1 (5 bases). Trimming removed 8 bases at V and 2 bases at J, with 13 bases between. CDR3 length: 13 amino acids. The germline gives CDR1 MNHEY, CDR2 SVGEGT. For the CDR3, the DNA is TGTGCCAGCTCCCCAGGGAATCCCTACGAGCAGTACTTC. This translates into CASSPGNPYEQYF.

This clonotype was counted many times. V is TRBV5-1 and J is TRBJ2-1, with 7 positions matching TRBD2. This CDR3 is built from 16 residues. With V trimmed by 0 bases and J by 7 bases, 10 bases remained unmatched. The V gene's germline CDR1 is SGHRS and CDR2 YFSETQ. The CDR3: CASSLAGTTAWNEQFF. The CDR3 DNA reads as TGCGCCAGCAGCTTGGCCGGGACTACTGCGTGGAATGAGCAGTTCTTC.

This clonotype was counted between two and nine times. This sequence joins TRBV3-1 and TRBJ1-5; D is perhaps TRBD1 (5 bases). The V gene lost 1 base and the J gene lost 11 bases, with 12 bases spanning the gap. The V gene's germline CDR1 is LGHDT and CDR2 YNNKEL (reference sequence). The CDR3 extends over 13 amino acids. The CDR3 region is CASSQGQDRAQHF. The CDR3, as DNA: TGTGCCAGCAGCCAAGGACAAGACAGAGCCCAGCATTTT.

The chain is built from TRBV5-1 and TRBJ2-5; D may be TRBD2 (6 bases). The length of the CDR3 is 16 residues. V lost 3 bases, J lost 1 base, and 16 bases lay in between. Germline V gene sequence: CDR1 SGHRS, CDR2 YFSETQ. CDR3 DNA: TGCGCCAGCAGCTCCTTCTTGGCGGGGCCCCAAGAGACCCAGTACTTC. Protein sequence: CASSSFLAGPQETQYF.

The sample holds a few counts of this clonotype. This sequence joins TRBV5-1 and TRBJ2-6; tentative D call: TRBD1 (5 bases). Trimming left V 0 bases short and J 4 bases short, with 14 bases between. The CDR3 sequence is 17 residues long. Looked up from germline, CDR1 is SGHRS and CDR2 is YFSETQ. CDR3 nucleotide sequence: TGCGCCAGCAGCTTGGATTCCCAGGGTTCCGGGGCCAACGTCCTGACTTTC. Translated, it gives CASSLDSQGSGANVLTF. Full variable domain (missing parts from reference TRBV5-1 and TRBJ2-6): KAGVTQTPRYLIKTRGQQVTLSCSPISGHRSVSWYQQTPGQGLQFLFEYFSETQRNKGNFPGRFSGRQFSNSRSEMNVSTLELGDSALYLCASSLDSQGSGANVLTFGAGSRLTVL.

The chain couples TRBV12-3 or TRBV12-4 to TRBJ2-4; D not certain. The closer fit of TRBJ2-7 to the DNA end suggests the J call may be wrong. This CDR3 has 13 amino acids. The DNA for the CDR3 is TGTGCCAGCAGTTTGGACCAGGTCTACGAGCAGTACTTC. Translating gives CASSLDQVYEQYF.

J is TRBJ2-7 and V is TRBV5-1, with D hard to call. Germline assignment: CDR1 SGHRS and CDR2 YFSETQ. The CDR3 runs to 13 residues. Trimming shortened V by 5 bases and J by 3 bases, and 12 bases separated the two germline ends. CDR3: CASRRRASYEQYV. In DNA form, the CDR3 reads TGCGCCAGCAGGAGACGAGCGAGCTACGAGCAGTACGTC.

The CDR3 bases are TGTGCCAGCAGTGGAAGGACAGGGTATTACAATGAGCAGTACTTC. It codes for CASSGRTGYYNEQYF. The chain carries TRBV6-1 and TRBJ2-1; TRBD1 matches 8 bases. The J call may be faulty, since TRBJ2-7 better matches the DNA end. Germline V gene lookup returns CDR1 MNHNS and CDR2 SASEGT. The CDR3 spans 15 residues.

This rearrangement joins TRBV4-2 to TRBJ1-6, with 12 positions matching TRBD1. CDR3 length: 19 residues. Trimming took 4 bases from V and 0 from J; bases not matched to a gene: 7. The V gene's germline CDR1 is LGHNA and CDR2 YNFKEQ. The CDR3 here is CASSPGGTGGISYNSPLHF. In nucleotides, the CDR3 is TGTGCCAGCAGCCCGGGGGGGACAGGGGGCATCTCCTATAATTCACCCCTCCACTTT.

This clonotype was recorded many times. The chain links TRBV5-1 to TRBJ2-1, with TRBD2 matching over 7 bases. The CDR3 consists of 16 residues. Germline assignment: CDR1 SGHRS and CDR2 YFSETQ. J gave up 8 bases and V 4 bases, and 15 bases lay outside the gene matches. For the CDR3, the DNA is TGCGCCAGCAGCCCTGGTGGTGGGGGGGTCAGTTATGAGCAGTTCTTC. Protein: CASSPGGGGVSYEQFF.

This clonotype was recorded at least ten times. The J gene is TRBJ1-1, the V gene TRBV20-1, with TRBD1 as a possible D gene (6 bases). Germline V lookup: CDR1 DFQATT, CDR2 SNEGSKA (reference sequence). The V end was cut by 3 bases, the J end by 10 bases, with 24 bases between. The CDR3 contains 15 residues. This CDR3 reads CSARPERGWELRAFF. In DNA, the CDR3 is TGCAGTGCTAGGCCCGAGAGGGGGTGGGAACTGCGAGCTTTCTTT.